Listed below are T cell receptor beta chains from one sample, sequenced in a study of breast tumors, draining lymph nodes, adjacent tissues. MiXCR was run by TCRdb on the multiplex PCR reads, yielding one entry per CDR3 protein. The sample includes some 150,000 distinct CDR3 sequences, around 20% of them seen just once. The sequencing sample was made of axillary lymph node tissue. The receptors derive from a female donor with breast cancer. Some clones in this sample may be carry-over from other donors' samples. CDR3s include the opening cysteine and the closing phenylalanine or tryptophan. The D gene is left open where the match is weak. The size field is filled for only some rows; it gives once, few, many or a size class.

v_call	d_call	clone_size	j_call	cdr3_aa	cdr3_nt
TRBV6-2/TRBV6-3	TRBD1	many	TRBJ2-7	CASSGRGQASYEQYF	TGTGCCAGCAGTGGGCGGGGACAGGCGTCCTACGAGCAGTACTTC
TRBV9	TRBD1	many	TRBJ1-6	CASSVGGQGNSPLHF	TGTGCCAGCAGCGTAGGGGGACAGGGGAACTCACCCCTCCACTTT
TRBV12-3/TRBV12-4	TRBD1	many	TRBJ1-6	CASRSTGGYSPLHF	TGTGCCAGCAGGTCAACAGGGGGCTATTCACCCCTCCACTTT
TRBV6-5	-	many	TRBJ2-6	CASSLSGANVLTF	TGTGCCAGCAGTTTGTCCGGGGCCAACGTCCTGACTTTC
TRBV29-1	TRBD2	many	TRBJ2-7	CSVEASGYEQYF	TGCAGCGTTGAGGCTAGCGGGTACGAGCAGTACTTC
TRBV4-1	-	many	TRBJ2-7	CASSQAMTIYEQYF	TGCGCCAGCAGCCAAGCTATGACGATCTACGAGCAGTACTTC
TRBV20-1	-	many	TRBJ2-7	CSARGQSNPTGEQYF	TGCAGTGCTAGAGGGCAGTCAAACCCCACCGGCGAGCAGTACTTC
TRBV7-2	TRBD2	many	TRBJ2-7	CASSLDASGSAYEQYF	TGTGCCAGCAGCTTAGATGCTAGCGGGAGCGCCTACGAGCAGTACTTC
TRBV5-1	-	-	TRBJ2-3	CASKKAGVSDTQYF	TGCGCCAGCAAAAAAGCTGGAGTCTCAGATACGCAGTATTTT
TRBV28	-	few	TRBJ1-2	CASSPGRSYGYTF	TGTGCCAGCAGTCCGGGACGGAGCTATGGCTACACCTTC
TRBV19	-	many	TRBJ1-2	CASSIGSGYTF	TGTGCCAGTAGTATAGGGAGTGGCTACACCTTC
TRBV5-6	-	few	TRBJ2-4	CASSPRTLAKNIQYF	TGTGCCAGCAGCCCTAGGACGTTAGCCAAAAACATTCAGTACTTC
TRBV5-6	-	many	TRBJ2-1	CASSLGQGSSYNEQFF	TGTGCCAGCAGCTTGGGACAAGGTAGCTCCTACAATGAGCAGTTCTTC
TRBV5-1	TRBD2	many	TRBJ2-7	CASSLEGLAISYEQYF	TGCGCCAGCAGCTTGGAAGGACTAGCGATCTCCTACGAGCAGTACTTC
TRBV24-1	-	many	TRBJ2-6	CATSAGATGANVLTF	TGTGCCACCAGTGCAGGAGCCACTGGGGCCAACGTCCTGACTTTC
TRBV6-5	TRBD2	many	TRBJ2-2	CASRGLVIDTGELFF	TGTGCCAGCAGAGGACTAGTCATCGACACCGGGGAGCTGTTTTTT
TRBV20-1	TRBD2	once	TRBJ2-7	CSARSLAGVEQYF	TGCAGTGCTAGAAGTTTAGCGGGAGTCGAGCAGTACTTC
TRBV25-1	TRBD2	many	TRBJ2-2	CASSDLGLAGGNTGELFF	TGTGCCAGCAGTGATCTGGGACTAGCGGGAGGGAACACCGGGGAGCTGTTTTTT
TRBV29-1	-	many	TRBJ2-3	CSVVGGPNTQYF	TGCAGCGTTGTGGGGGGTCCAAATACGCAGTATTTT
TRBV29-1	TRBD2	-	TRBJ2-1	CSVRQTSLAYNEQFF	TGCAGCGTGCGTCAGACTAGCCTTGCCTACAATGAGCAGTTCTTC
TRBV7-8	-	-	TRBJ1-1	CASGATPNTEAFF	TGTGCCAGCGGGGCTACCCCGAACACTGAAGCTTTCTTT
TRBV27	-	-	TRBJ2-2	CAGSATGELFF	TGTGCCGGCAGTGCGACCGGGGAGCTGTTTTTT
TRBV6-6	-	-	TRBJ1-1	CASSYRVSTEAFF	TGTGCCAGCAGTTATCGGGTCAGCACTGAAGCTTTCTTT
TRBV20-1	-	-	TRBJ2-1	CSASRTGMTSVVGTAPYNEQFF	TGCAGTGCTTCACGGACAGGTATGACTAGCGTGGTCGGGACTGCCCCCTACAATGAGCAGTTCTTC
TRBV7-8	-	few	TRBJ2-7	CASSPTLSGPYEQYF	TGTGCCAGCAGCCCCACCCTTAGCGGACCCTACGAGCAGTACTTC
TRBV10-1	-	many	TRBJ2-5	CASSEGTLETQYF	TGCGCCAGCAGTGAAGGGACTTTAGAGACCCAGTACTTC